These T cell receptor beta chains were read from a single sample in a study of cytomegalovirus exposure and HLA in healthy donors. The assay was immunoSEQ multiplex PCR, and TCRdb's table has in-frame clones only and misses some. Of 150,000 to 200,000 clones listed, roughly four fifths were seen once; the top ten hold less than 2%. The specimen was PBMCs. Source of these receptors: a man between 40 and 49 years old in good health and CMV-seronegative. CDR3s include the opening cysteine and the closing phenylalanine or tryptophan. Each record gives: D gene, J gene, V gene, clone size, CDR3 length, CDR3 protein, CDR3 DNA. A D gene is named only where the DNA matches it firmly. The size entry is marked missing in some rows and otherwise reads once, few, many or a size class.

. TRBJ2-7 TRBV29-1 . 12 CSVWALAGEQYF TGCAGCGTCTGGGCCCTAGCCGGCGAGCAGTACTTC
TRBD2 TRBJ2-3 TRBV4-2 . 15 CASSQDRGRADTQYF TGTGCCAGCAGCCAAGATCGGGGGAGGGCGGATACGCAGTATTTT
TRBD1 TRBJ2-2 TRBV30 . 14 CAWSRDRGLGELFF TGTGCCTGGTCCCGGGACAGGGGCCTCGGGGAGCTGTTTTTT
. TRBJ2-4 TRBV15 . 14 CATSRVGGEGIQYF TGTGCCACCAGCAGAGTTGGGGGCGAGGGCATTCAGTACTTC
. TRBJ2-7 TRBV27 . 15 CASSLKVGGPYEQYF TGTGCCAGCAGTTTAAAGGTCGGAGGGCCCTACGAGCAGTACTTC
TRBD2 TRBJ2-2 TRBV7-3 . 18 CASSLNPRTSGSTGELFF TGTGCCAGCAGCCTAAATCCAAGGACTAGCGGATCCACCGGGGAGCTGTTTTTT
TRBD1 TRBJ2-7 TRBV2 once 14 CASSRGTGTYEQYF TGTGCCAGCAGCCGAGGGACAGGGACCTACGAGCAGTACTTC
. TRBJ1-2 TRBV5-1 . 14 CASSLGDTGYGYTF TGCGCCAGCAGCCTGGGGGACACGGGCTATGGCTACACCTTC
TRBD2 TRBJ2-1 TRBV7-8 . 21 CASSLARGGLAGGPRLNEQFF TGTGCCAGCAGCTTAGCGCGCGGGGGACTAGCGGGAGGCCCCCGGCTCAATGAGCAGTTCTTC
TRBD1 TRBJ1-1 TRBV19 . 15 CASSITGGAPTEAFF TGTGCCAGTAGTATAACAGGGGGGGCCCCCACTGAAGCTTTCTTT
TRBD2 TRBJ2-3 TRBV7-6 . 16 CASSLTTSGMTDTQYF TGTGCCAGCAGCCTCACGACTAGCGGGATGACAGATACGCAGTATTTT
. TRBJ1-1 TRBV7-9 . 13 CASSLEGVAEAFF TGTGCCAGCAGCTTAGAGGGGGTCGCTGAAGCTTTCTTT
. TRBJ1-1 TRBV5-1 . 13 CASSGDTNTEAFF TGCGCCAGCAGCGGGGACACTAACACTGAAGCTTTCTTT
TRBD2 TRBJ2-7 TRBV28 once 13 CASDASGTHEQYF TGTGCCAGCGATGCTAGCGGGACCCACGAGCAGTACTTC
TRBD1 TRBJ2-1 TRBV5-1 . 15 CASSEPRTGGNEQFF TGCGCCAGCAGCGAGCCCAGGACAGGGGGGAATGAGCAGTTCTTC
TRBD1 TRBJ2-7 TRBV4-1 . 16 CASSQDEGQGAYEQYF TGCGCCAGCAGCCAAGATGAGGGACAGGGGGCCTACGAGCAGTACTTC
TRBD1 TRBJ1-4 TRBV5-3 . 17 CARTIGQGPSTNEKLFF TGTGCCAGAACTATCGGACAGGGACCCTCAACTAATGAAAAACTGTTTTTT
. TRBJ2-1 TRBV9 few 11 CASSVAGEQFF TGTGCCAGCAGCGTAGCCGGTGAGCAGTTCTTC
. TRBJ2-2 TRBV30 . 13 CAWQQGYTGELFF TGTGCCTGGCAACAGGGTTACACCGGGGAGCTGTTTTTT
. TRBJ1-1 TRBV18 . 14 CASSPSAGGTEAFF TGTGCCAGCTCACCGTCGGCAGGAGGCACTGAAGCTTTCTTT
TRBD2 TRBJ2-2 TRBV19 . 16 CASSRLAGAETGELFF TGTGCCAGTAGTAGGCTAGCGGGAGCTGAAACCGGGGAGCTGTTTTTT
TRBD1 TRBJ2-7 TRBV5-1 . 16 CASSPQVRQGAGEQYF TGCGCCAGCAGCCCCCAAGTACGACAGGGGGCTGGTGAGCAGTACTTC
TRBD1 TRBJ2-5 TRBV11-2 . 15 CASSLGQGKRETQYF TGTGCCAGCAGCCTCGGACAGGGGAAGAGAGAGACCCAGTACTTC
. TRBJ2-3 TRBV5-8 few 13 CASSLRVSDTQYF TGTGCCAGCAGCTTACGGGTTTCGGATACGCAGTATTTT
. TRBJ2-1 TRBV25-1 . 14 CASSGGQGVNEQFF TGTGCCAGCAGTGGCGGACAAGGGGTCAATGAGCAGTTCTTC
. TRBJ1-2 TRBV28 . 15 CASSFGGAGNYGYTF TGTGCCAGCAGTTTTGGGGGGGCAGGAAACTATGGCTACACCTTC
TRBD1 TRBJ2-5 TRBV5-1 . 14 CASSSRDRQETQYF TGCGCCAGCAGCTCCCGGGACAGACAAGAGACCCAGTACTTC
TRBD1 TRBJ2-2 TRBV11-2 . 15 CASSLGQGFTGELFF TGTGCCAGCAGCTTAGGACAGGGATTCACCGGGGAGCTGTTTTTT
. TRBJ2-2 TRBV28 . 16 CASGSRTGAYTGELFF TGTGCCAGCGGAAGCCGGACTGGAGCTTACACCGGGGAGCTGTTTTTT
TRBD1 TRBJ2-2 TRBV6-6 . 16 CASIGRQGANTGELFF TGTGCCAGCATAGGGAGACAGGGGGCGAACACCGGGGAGCTGTTTTTT
TRBD2 TRBJ2-3 TRBV10-1 . 18 CASPDAIGLAGGPDTQYF TGCGCCAGCCCCGACGCTATTGGGTTAGCGGGAGGTCCAGATACGCAGTATTTT
. TRBJ2-7 TRBV7-8 . 14 CASSLSGPTYEQYF TGTGCCAGCAGCTTGAGCGGGCCTACCTACGAGCAGTACTTC
TRBD1 TRBJ2-1 TRBV5-1 . 14 CASSGETGYNEQFF TGCGCCAGCAGCGGAGAGACAGGGTACAATGAGCAGTTCTTC
TRBD2 TRBJ2-1 TRBV7-8 . 19 CASSLGVSGTADPWDEQFF TGTGCCAGCAGCTTAGGGGTTAGCGGGACCGCCGACCCGTGGGATGAGCAGTTCTTC
. TRBJ1-2 TRBV29-1 few 13 CSVQIPSSYGYTF TGCAGCGTCCAGATCCCCTCGTCTTATGGCTACACCTTC
. TRBJ1-5 TRBV6-1 . 15 CASSETGAPNQPQHF TGTGCCAGCAGTGAAACTGGGGCTCCCAATCAGCCCCAGCATTTT
. TRBJ1-2 TRBV2 . 11 CASRAVEGYTF TGTGCCAGCAGGGCCGTGGAGGGCTACACCTTC
TRBD1 TRBJ1-4 TRBV2 . 15 CASSYTGAPNEKLFF TGTGCCAGCAGCTACACAGGGGCCCCTAATGAAAAACTGTTTTTT
. TRBJ1-2 TRBV14 . 13 CASSPRGNYGYTF TGTGCCAGCAGCCCTCGGGGGAACTATGGCTACACCTTC
TRBD2 TRBJ2-1 TRBV19 . 18 CASSIVPASGRSYNEQFF TGTGCCAGTAGTATCGTACCGGCTAGCGGGAGGAGTTACAATGAGCAGTTCTTC
TRBD1 TRBJ1-1 TRBV6-1 . 15 CASSAVGTGDTEAFF TGTGCCAGCAGTGCCGTGGGGACAGGGGACACTGAAGCTTTCTTT
TRBD1 TRBJ2-1 TRBV27 . 17 CASSFNTWGTVYNEQFF TGTGCCAGCAGTTTTAATACGTGGGGGACAGTTTACAATGAGCAGTTCTTC
. TRBJ1-1 TRBV2 . 14 CASSVRGTNTEAFF TGTGCCAGCAGTGTACGGGGAACGAACACTGAAGCTTTCTTT
TRBD2 TRBJ2-1 TRBV9 few 16 CASSVEASGRSHEQFF TGTGCCAGCAGCGTAGAGGCTAGCGGGAGATCTCATGAGCAGTTCTTC
. TRBJ2-7 TRBV7-9 . 15 CASSFPRQGFHEQYF TGTGCCAGCAGCTTTCCACGCCAGGGCTTCCACGAGCAGTACTTC
. TRBJ2-5 TRBV11-2 . 16 CASSLDYRKGKETQYF TGTGCCAGCAGCTTAGATTACAGGAAGGGCAAAGAGACCCAGTACTTC
. TRBJ1-3 TRBV5-4 . 14 CASSIDTTGNTIYF TGTGCCAGCAGCATAGACACCACTGGAAACACCATATATTTT